This TCR beta chain was sequenced during a study of blood T cell repertoires in COVID-19. V lost 2 bases and J 5 bases, leaving 13 bases between the germline ends. Germline loops: CDR1 SGHVS, CDR2 FQNEAQ. CDR3 length: 14 residues. Generated by immunoSEQ multiplex PCR, the TCRdb table keeps only in-frame clones and is missing some. This repertoire shows about 270,000 clones, 81% found once; its top ten account for about 3.2%. The chain couples TRBV7-8 to TRBJ2-7; weak D call: TRBD1 (6 bases). The receptor was derived from a woman aged 55-70 years with active or convalescent COVID-19. The sequencing input was peripheral blood. CDR3 nucleotide sequence: TGTGCCAGCAGCTTACTGGACAGCGGCCACGAGCAGTACTTC. Translating gives CASSLLDSGHEQYF.